These T cell receptor beta chains were read from a single sample in a study of blood T cell repertoires in COVID-19. Clones were read by immunoSEQ multiplex PCR, and TCRdb kept only the in-frame ones, dropping some. Of 120,000 to 150,000 clones in the sample, approximately 88% were seen once. Sequencing used PBMCs or T cells enriched from blood (not recorded which). The receptors derive from a woman in her 30s with acute COVID-19. Both conserved end residues are trimmed from each CDR3.

v_gene,j_gene,CDR3aa
TRBV4-3,TRBJ2-3,ASSRLTVSTDTQY
TRBV19,TRBJ2-7,ASGLGQGGPGEQY
TRBV6-1,TRBJ1-1,ASSEVAGMNTEAF
TRBV29-1,TRBJ2-1,SVEIRDSSSYNEQF
TRBV28,TRBJ2-7,ASSFGQGYPYEQY
TRBV19,TRBJ1-5,ASIPDRGFNQPQH
TRBV28,TRBJ1-5,ASRGVNQPQH
TRBV9,TRBJ2-7,ASSVGTGAYEQY
TRBV9,TRBJ2-7,ASSVQDRAYEQY
TRBV28,TRBJ1-1,ASRQQGGTEAF
TRBV4-3,TRBJ2-1,ASSQTSGRNNEQF
TRBV6-8,TRBJ2-1,ASSRAGLFYNEQF